The present entry profiles one T cell receptor (beta chain) with its context. Amplified TCR beta CDR3 regions came from RNA transcripts. The TCR CDR3 was amplified in a first-round RT-PCR using the HTBI primer set. TCRdb reprocessed the multiplex PCR reads via MiXCR and lists one record per CDR3 protein. This table has 30,000 to 40,000 distinct CDR3 sequences, roughly 52% appearing once. The data are from a study of T cells in Graves' hyperthyroidism and ophthalmopathy. Trimming at V came to 0 bases and at J to 1 base, leaving 5 bases not matched to a gene. The CDR3 consists of 16 residues. Germline CDR1 reads GTSNPN; CDR2 reads SVGIG (reference sequence).

This TCR was recovered from a woman between 45 and 60 years old with Graves' hyperthyroidism that later progressed to Graves' ophthalmopathy. The V call is TRBV30, the J call TRBJ2-2; TRBD1 agrees at 7 bases. Sequences were obtained from blood. DNA for the CDR3: TGTGCCTGGAGTGTTAGGGGGACAGTGAACACCGGGGAGCTGTTTTTT. Amino acids: CAWSVRGTVNTGELFF.